One TCR beta chain is described in this entry. These data belong to a study of blood T cell repertoires in COVID-19. Per the original methods: By means of reference gene primer amplification, nucleated cell counts were estimated. Here immunoSEQ multiplex PCR was the method, and the copy in TCRdb shows in-frame clones only, minus some. The V and J calls and the clone size are those of that table, but D and trimming were determined from the DNA. Of approximately 140,000 clones in the sample, 80% to 90% were seen once. After removal of 2 bases from V and 4 bases from J, the junction contained 2 bases not matched to a gene. This CDR3 comprises 16 residues. Germline assignment: CDR1 MDHEN and CDR2 SYDVKM.

The chain joins TRBV28 to TRBJ2-2; TRBD1 matches 12 bases. The clonotype was recovered from a woman between 40 and 55 years old with acute or convalescent COVID-19. The sequencing sample was made of peripheral blood. CDR3 residues: CASSLGTGGLTGELFF. Here the CDR3 DNA reads TGTGCCAGCAGTTTAGGGACAGGGGGCCTCACCGGGGAGCTGTTTTTT.